Below are 12 T cell receptor beta chains sequenced from a single sample in a study of PD-L1 blockade in urothelial cancer. Produced via immunoSEQ multiplex PCR; TCRdb's table is partial and in-frame only. This table has some 100,000 clones, 91% appearing once. This specimen was PBMCs, taken around atezolizumab (anti-PD-L1) treatment. The origin of the receptors is a woman older than 75 with urothelial cancer.

V and J are TRBV5-1 and TRBJ1-2, with unresolved D. The CDR3 spans 13 residues. CDR1 and CDR2 (germline): SGHRS, YFSETQ. V was cut by 0 bases and J by 2 bases, with 5 bases left in between. CDR3 bases: TGCGCCAGCAGCTTGGACAGCAACTATGGCTACACCTTC. Translation gives CASSLDSNYGYTF.

The chain couples TRBV5-1 to TRBJ2-1; 12 bases align to TRBD2. This CDR3 has 17 residues. Trimming cost V 0 bases and J 5 bases; bases outside gene matches: 6. CDR1 and CDR2 from the germline V gene are SGHRS and YFSETQ. This CDR3 is CASSLARLAGVDNEQFF. In nucleotides, the CDR3 is TGCGCCAGCAGCTTGGCAAGACTAGCGGGAGTTGACAATGAGCAGTTCTTC.

V gene TRBV10-3 combines with J gene TRBJ2-7, with 9 nucleotides matching TRBD2. This CDR3 is built from 16 residues. The germline CDR1 and CDR2 sequences are ENHRY and SYGVKD. V shed 6 bases, J shed 2 bases, and the junction held 11 bases outside the gene matches. CDR3 residues: CAIRVFVAGDAYEQYF. CDR3 DNA: TGTGCCATCAGGGTTTTCGTAGCGGGAGATGCCTACGAGCAGTACTTC.

This rearrangement joins TRBV5-4 to TRBJ2-3, with 8 positions matching TRBD2. This CDR3 is built from 11 residues. Germline CDR1 and CDR2: SGHNT and YYREEE (reference sequence). The junction had 4 bases not matched to a gene; V was cut back by 2 bases and J by 14 bases. The CDR3 reads CASSFSGNWYF. As DNA, the CDR3 is TGTGCCAGCAGCTTTAGCGGGAATTGGTATTTT. The full variable domain, with the rest looked up from reference TRBV5-4 and TRBJ2-3, is ETGVTQSPTHLIKTRGQQVTLRCSSQSGHNTVSWYQQALGQGPQFIFQYYREEENGRGNFPPRFSGLQFPNYSSELNVNALELDDSALYLCASSFSGNWYFGPGTRLTVL.

This sequence joins TRBV6-1 and TRBJ1-5; no definite D call. Germline V gene lookup returns CDR1 MNHNS and CDR2 SASEGT. Trimming stripped 1 base from V and 3 bases from J, with 13 bases between. This CDR3 has 16 amino acids. This chain's CDR3 is CASSEESLLNNQPQHF. CDR3 nucleotides: TGTGCCAGCAGTGAAGAGAGCCTCCTTAACAATCAGCCCCAGCATTTT.

This sequence joins TRBV6-6 and TRBJ1-1; possibly TRBD1 for D (5 bases). V lost 7 bases to trimming and J lost 5 bases, with 11 bases between them. The CDR3 spans 12 residues. CDR1 and CDR2 (germline): MNHNY, SVGAGI (reference sequence). In nucleotides, the CDR3 is TGTGCCAGCACCATAGGGGTAACTGAAGCTTTCTTT. Translated, it gives CASTIGVTEAFF.

This chain's CDR3 is CASSLGGEGYTF. For the CDR3, the DNA is TGCGCCAGCAGCTTGGGTGGGGAGGGCTACACCTTC. The chain is built from TRBV5-1 and TRBJ1-2; no reliable D call. Deletions cut 0 bases from V and 8 bases from J, with 8 bases between. Per the germline V gene, CDR1 is SGHRS and CDR2 is YFSETQ. CDR3 length: 12 amino acids.

Only one count was recorded for this clone. The chain has TRBV28 and TRBJ1-1; weak D call: TRBD1 (5 bases). Per germline, CDR1 MDHEN and CDR2 SYDVKM. The CDR3 totals 12 residues. With 2 bases removed from V and 7 bases from J, the gap between germline ends came to 8 bases. The DNA of the CDR3 is TGTGCCAGCAGTTTAAGGGGATTTGAAGCTTTCTTT. Translation gives CASSLRGFEAFF.

For the CDR3, the DNA is TGCGCCAGCAGCTTGGCACAGACAGACCTCTACGAGCAGTACTTC. As protein: CASSLAQTDLYEQYF. The chain carries TRBV5-1 and TRBJ2-7, with D possibly being TRBD1 (5 bases). The ends were cut back, 0 bases at V and 3 bases at J, with 13 bases in the middle. CDR1 is SGHRS and CDR2 is YFSETQ in the germline V gene. The CDR3 contains 15 residues.

The chain's CDR3 is CASSVGASGSLLSYEQYF. CDR3 coding DNA: TGTGCCAGCAGCGTAGGGGCTAGCGGGAGTCTCCTCTCCTACGAGCAGTACTTC. The genes are TRBV9 and TRBJ2-7; 10 bases line up with TRBD2. From germline, CDR1 is SGDLS and CDR2 YYNGEE. V shed 0 bases, J shed 0 bases, and the junction held 9 bases outside the gene matches. The CDR3 has 18 amino acids.

The chain links TRBV28 to TRBJ2-2, with 8 bases lining up with TRBD2. Germline V gene data show CDR1 as MDHEN and CDR2 as SYDVKM. Trimming took 5 bases from V and 3 from J; bases not matched to a gene: 8. The CDR3 is 16 amino acids. CDR3: CASSIRGGVYTGELFF. The CDR3 coding sequence is TGTGCCAGCAGTATCCGGGGGGGGGTTTACACCGGGGAGCTGTTTTTT.

This chain connects TRBV14 to TRBJ2-1, with D uncertain. CDR3 length: 12 amino acids. Germline V gene data show CDR1 as SGHDN and CDR2 as FVKESK. Trimming pared 4 bases from V and 3 bases from J, leaving 4 bases between. CDR3 sequence reads: CASSPNYNEQFF. CDR3 sequence (DNA): TGTGCCAGCAGCCCCAACTACAATGAGCAGTTCTTC.